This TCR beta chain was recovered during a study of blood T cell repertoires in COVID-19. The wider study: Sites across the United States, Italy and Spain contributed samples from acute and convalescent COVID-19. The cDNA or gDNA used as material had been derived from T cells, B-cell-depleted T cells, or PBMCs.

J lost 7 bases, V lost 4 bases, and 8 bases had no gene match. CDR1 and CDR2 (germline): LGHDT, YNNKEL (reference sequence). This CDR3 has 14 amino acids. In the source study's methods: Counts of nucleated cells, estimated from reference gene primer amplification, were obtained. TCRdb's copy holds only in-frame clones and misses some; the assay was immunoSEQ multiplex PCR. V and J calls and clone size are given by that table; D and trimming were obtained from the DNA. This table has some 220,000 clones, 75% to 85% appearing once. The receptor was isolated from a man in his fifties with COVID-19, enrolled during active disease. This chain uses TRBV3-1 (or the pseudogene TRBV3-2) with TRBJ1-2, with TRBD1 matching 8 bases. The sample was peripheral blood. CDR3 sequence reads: CASSPGQGPGGYTF. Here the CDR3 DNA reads TGTGCCAGCAGCCCTGGACAGGGCCCTGGTGGCTACACCTTC.